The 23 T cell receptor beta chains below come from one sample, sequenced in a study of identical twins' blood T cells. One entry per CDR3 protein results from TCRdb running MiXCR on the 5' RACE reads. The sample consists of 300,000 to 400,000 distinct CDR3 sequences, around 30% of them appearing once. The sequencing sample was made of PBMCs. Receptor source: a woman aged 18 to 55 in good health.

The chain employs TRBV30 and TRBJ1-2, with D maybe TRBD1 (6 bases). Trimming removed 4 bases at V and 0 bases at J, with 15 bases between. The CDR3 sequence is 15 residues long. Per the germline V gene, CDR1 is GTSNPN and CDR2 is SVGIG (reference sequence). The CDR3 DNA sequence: TGTGCCTGGACTCGAACCCCAGGGGCTAACTATGGCTACACCTTC. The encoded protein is CAWTRTPGANYGYTF.

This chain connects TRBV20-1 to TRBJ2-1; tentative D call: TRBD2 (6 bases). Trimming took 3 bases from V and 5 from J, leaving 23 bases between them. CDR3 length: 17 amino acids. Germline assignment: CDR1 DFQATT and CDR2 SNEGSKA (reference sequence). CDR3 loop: CSASGGGPRGWNNEQFF. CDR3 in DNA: TGCAGTGCTAGTGGGGGAGGTCCTCGGGGTTGGAACAATGAGCAGTTCTTC.

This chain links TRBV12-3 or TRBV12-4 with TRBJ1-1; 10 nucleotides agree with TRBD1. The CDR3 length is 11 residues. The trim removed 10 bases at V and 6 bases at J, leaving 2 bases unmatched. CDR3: CATGTGAEAFF. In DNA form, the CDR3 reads TGTGCCACCGGGACAGGGGCTGAAGCTTTCTTT.

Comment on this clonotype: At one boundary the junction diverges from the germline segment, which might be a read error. The CDR3, as DNA: TGTGTCTGGGATGGGAGCACTGAAGCTTTCTTT. Protein product: CVWDGSTEAFF. The V and J genes are TRBV30 and TRBJ1-1, with D uncertain. Germline lookup yields CDR1 GTSNPN and CDR2 SVGIG (reference sequence). The CDR3 is 11 residues long.

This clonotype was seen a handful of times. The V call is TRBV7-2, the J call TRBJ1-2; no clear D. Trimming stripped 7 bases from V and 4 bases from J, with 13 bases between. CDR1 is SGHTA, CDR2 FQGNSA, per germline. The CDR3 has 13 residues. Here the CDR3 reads CASTILMGYGYTF. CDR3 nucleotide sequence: TGTGCCAGCACCATACTGATGGGCTATGGCTACACCTTC.

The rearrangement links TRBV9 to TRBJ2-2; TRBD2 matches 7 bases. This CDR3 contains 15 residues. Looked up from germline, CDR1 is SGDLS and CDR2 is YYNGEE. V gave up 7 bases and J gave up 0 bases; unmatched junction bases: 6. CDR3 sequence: CASSAGVSNTGELFF. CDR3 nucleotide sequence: TGTGCCAGCTCGGCGGGGGTTTCGAACACCGGGGAGCTGTTTTTT.

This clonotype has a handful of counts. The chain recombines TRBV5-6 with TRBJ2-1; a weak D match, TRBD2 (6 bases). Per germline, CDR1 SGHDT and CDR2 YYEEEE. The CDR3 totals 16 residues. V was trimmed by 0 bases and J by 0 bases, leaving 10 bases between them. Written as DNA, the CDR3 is TGTGCCAGCAGCTTGGGCGGAGGGAACTCCTACAATGAGCAGTTCTTC. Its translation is CASSLGGGNSYNEQFF.

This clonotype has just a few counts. The CDR3 coding sequence is TGTGCCAGCAGTGAACTGCAGTTAGCCAAAAACATTCAGTACTTC. Encoded protein: CASSELQLAKNIQYF. The chain recombines TRBV6-2 or TRBV6-3 with TRBJ2-4; D unresolved. The germline CDR1 and CDR2 sequences are MNHEY and SVGEGT. The V end was cut by 5 bases, the J end by 0 bases, with 11 bases between. CDR3 length: 15 amino acids.

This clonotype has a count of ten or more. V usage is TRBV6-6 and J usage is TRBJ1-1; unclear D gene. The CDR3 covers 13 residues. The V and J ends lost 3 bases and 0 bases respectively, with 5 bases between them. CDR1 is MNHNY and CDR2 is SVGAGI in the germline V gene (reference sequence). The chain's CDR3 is CASSYVMNTEAFF. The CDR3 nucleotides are TGTGCCAGCAGTTATGTCATGAACACTGAAGCTTTCTTT.

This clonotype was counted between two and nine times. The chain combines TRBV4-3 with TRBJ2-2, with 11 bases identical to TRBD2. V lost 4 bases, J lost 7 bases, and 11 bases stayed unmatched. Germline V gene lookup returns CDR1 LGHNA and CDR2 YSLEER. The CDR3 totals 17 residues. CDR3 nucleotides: TGCGCCAGCAGCCCGGGCCTAGCGGGAGGAGAGGGCGGGGAGCTGTTTTTT. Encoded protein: CASSPGLAGGEGGELFF.

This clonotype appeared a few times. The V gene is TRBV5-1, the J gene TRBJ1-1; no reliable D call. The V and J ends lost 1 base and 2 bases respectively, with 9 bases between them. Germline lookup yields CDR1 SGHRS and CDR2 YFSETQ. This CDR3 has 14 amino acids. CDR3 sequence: CASSLLFENTEAFF. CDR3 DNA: TGCGCCAGCAGCTTGCTGTTTGAAAACACTGAAGCTTTCTTT.

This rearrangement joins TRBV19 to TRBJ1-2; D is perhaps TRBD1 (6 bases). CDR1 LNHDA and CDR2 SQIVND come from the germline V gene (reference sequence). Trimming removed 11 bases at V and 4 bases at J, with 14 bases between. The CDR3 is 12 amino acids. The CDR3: CAVQGNFYGYTF. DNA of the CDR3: TGTGCCGTACAGGGAAACTTCTATGGCTACACCTTC.

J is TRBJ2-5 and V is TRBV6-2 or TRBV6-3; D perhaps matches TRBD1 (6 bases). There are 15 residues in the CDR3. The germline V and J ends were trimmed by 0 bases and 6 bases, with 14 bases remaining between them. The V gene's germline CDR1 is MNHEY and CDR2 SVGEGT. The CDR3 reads CASSYSDRPSQTQYF. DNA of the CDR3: TGTGCCAGCAGTTACTCCGACAGGCCCAGTCAGACCCAGTACTTC.

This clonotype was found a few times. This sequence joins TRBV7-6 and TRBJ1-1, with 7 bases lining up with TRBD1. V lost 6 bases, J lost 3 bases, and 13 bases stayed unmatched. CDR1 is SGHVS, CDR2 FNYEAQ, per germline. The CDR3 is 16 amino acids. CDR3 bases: TGTGCCAGCAGTTTTGGGGGCAGGGGGAGACACACTGAAGCTTTCTTT. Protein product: CASSFGGRGRHTEAFF.

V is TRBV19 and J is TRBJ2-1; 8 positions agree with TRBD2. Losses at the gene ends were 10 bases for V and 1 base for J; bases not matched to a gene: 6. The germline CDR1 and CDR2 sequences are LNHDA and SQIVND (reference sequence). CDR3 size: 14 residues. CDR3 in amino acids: CATAKRGSYNEQFF. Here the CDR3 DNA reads TGTGCCACCGCGAAGCGGGGGTCCTACAATGAGCAGTTCTTC. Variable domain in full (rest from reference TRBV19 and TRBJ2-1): DGGITQSPKYLFRKEGQNVTLSCEQNLNHDAMYWYRQDPGQGLRLIYYSQIVNDFQKGDIAEGYSVSREKKESFPLTVTSAQKNPTAFYLCATAKRGSYNEQFFGPGTRLTVL.

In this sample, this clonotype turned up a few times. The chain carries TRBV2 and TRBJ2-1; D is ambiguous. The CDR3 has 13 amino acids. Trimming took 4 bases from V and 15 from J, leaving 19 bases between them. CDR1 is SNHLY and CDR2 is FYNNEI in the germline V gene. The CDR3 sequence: CASSAFPADALFF. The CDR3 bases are TGTGCCAGCAGTGCTTTTCCAGCCGATGCTTTGTTCTTC.

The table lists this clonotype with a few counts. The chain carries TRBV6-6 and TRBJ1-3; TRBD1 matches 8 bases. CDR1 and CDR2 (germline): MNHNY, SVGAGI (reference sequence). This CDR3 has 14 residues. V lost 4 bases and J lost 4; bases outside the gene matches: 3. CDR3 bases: TGTGCCAGCAGTTGGTCAGGGGGCGGAAACACCATATATTTT. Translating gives CASSWSGGGNTIYF.

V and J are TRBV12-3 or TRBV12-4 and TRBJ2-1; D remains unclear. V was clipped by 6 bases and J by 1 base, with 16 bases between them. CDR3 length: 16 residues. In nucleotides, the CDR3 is TGTGCCAGCAGCCGCCCCGGTGTTGGGTCCTACAATGAGCAGTTCTTC. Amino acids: CASSRPGVGSYNEQFF.

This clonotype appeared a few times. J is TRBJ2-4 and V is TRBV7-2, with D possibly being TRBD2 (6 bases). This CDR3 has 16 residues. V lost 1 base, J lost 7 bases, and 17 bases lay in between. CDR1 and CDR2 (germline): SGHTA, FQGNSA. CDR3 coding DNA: TGTGCCAGCAGCTTAGTCCCCAAGCGGGTGAGGAACATTCAGTACTTC. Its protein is CASSLVPKRVRNIQYF.

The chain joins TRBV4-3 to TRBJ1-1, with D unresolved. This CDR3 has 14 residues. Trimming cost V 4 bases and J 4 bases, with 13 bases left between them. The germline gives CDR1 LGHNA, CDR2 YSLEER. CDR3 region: CASSRTSWGTEAFF. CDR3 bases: TGCGCCAGCAGCCGAACTTCCTGGGGCACTGAAGCTTTCTTT.

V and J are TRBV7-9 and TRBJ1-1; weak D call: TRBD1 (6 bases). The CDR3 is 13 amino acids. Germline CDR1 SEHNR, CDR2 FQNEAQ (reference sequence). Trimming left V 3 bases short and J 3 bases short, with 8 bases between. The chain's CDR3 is CASSLDSYTEAFF. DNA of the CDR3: TGTGCCAGCAGCTTGGACAGTTACACTGAAGCTTTCTTT.

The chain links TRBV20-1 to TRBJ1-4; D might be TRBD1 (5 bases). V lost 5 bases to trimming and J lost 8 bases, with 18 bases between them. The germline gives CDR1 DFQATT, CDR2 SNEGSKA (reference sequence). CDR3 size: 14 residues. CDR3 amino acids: CSAEGRQSGEKLFF. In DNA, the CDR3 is TGCAGTGCTGAGGGGCGGCAGTCGGGCGAAAAACTGTTTTTT.

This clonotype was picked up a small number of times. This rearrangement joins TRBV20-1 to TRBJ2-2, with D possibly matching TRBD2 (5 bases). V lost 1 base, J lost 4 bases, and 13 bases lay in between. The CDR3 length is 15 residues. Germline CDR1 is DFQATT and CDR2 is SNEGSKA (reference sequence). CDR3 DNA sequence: TGCAGTGCTAGAGTCTTGGGTGGGAGCACCGGGGAGCTGTTTTTT. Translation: CSARVLGGSTGELFF.